The T cell receptor beta chain under discussion was sequenced for a study of shared clonotypes between healthy human individuals. Study-level findings and limits: Larger richness was generally estimated for naive than memory subsets. Generation probabilities were higher for clonotypes shared across all four sorted-subset donors than for unshared ones.

The CDR3 totals 12 residues. Germline V CDR1 and CDR2: MNHEY, SMNVEV (reference sequence). About this clone itself: Its antigen is unidentified.

Original data processing: Junction-only immunoSEQ sequences carried no quality scores, so filtering differed. Using immunoSEQ multiplex PCR, the repertoire was profiled, and TCRdb retains in-frame clones only, with some absent. That table furnishes V, J and clone size, whereas the DNA furnished D and trimming. The repertoire consists of about 1 million clones, with approximately 68% occurring once and the leading ten covering about 1.5%. The specimen was memory CD4+ T cells sorted from blood. Subset specified: CD45RA-negative fraction. J is TRBJ2-5 and V is TRBV27; a possible D gene is TRBD2 (6 bases). TRBJ2-7 explains the end of the DNA better; the J call may be wrong. The origin of this receptor is a man younger than 35 in good health. The CDR3 spells CASRGWGDEQYF. The CDR3 nucleotides are TGTGCCAGCCGGGGGTGGGGGGACGAGCAGTACTTC.